One sample yielded the 10 T cell receptor beta chains listed below, sequenced in a study of T-cell memory formation after mild COVID-19. TCRdb independently ran MiXCR on the 5' RACE reads; one entry per CDR3 protein. The sample has around 390,000 distinct CDR3 sequences, about 15% seen once. Sequenced material: PBMCs or a T cell subset sorted from them (not recorded which). The receptors derive from a man younger than 30 who had mild COVID-19 (a few samples of this study predate the infection). Cell type and time point are not known.

The chain has TRBV5-1 and TRBJ2-5; D may be TRBD1 (5 bases). V gave up 5 bases and J gave up 5 bases, with 13 bases separating them. The CDR3 is made up of 13 amino acids. Per germline, CDR1 SGHRS and CDR2 YFSETQ. The CDR3 spells CASRPGSIETQYF. In DNA, the CDR3 is TGCGCCAGCAGACCAGGGTCCATCGAGACCCAGTACTTC.

The genes are TRBV6-5 and TRBJ2-5; D not certain. Germline V lookup: CDR1 MNHEY, CDR2 SVGAGI. CDR3 length: 14 residues. Trimming shortened V by 0 bases and J by 1 base, and 6 bases separated the two germline ends. This chain's CDR3 is CASSYSYSQETQYF. The CDR3 coding sequence is TGTGCCAGCAGTTACTCGTACAGCCAAGAGACCCAGTACTTC.

This clonotype was detected a few times. The chain links TRBV4-3 to TRBJ2-3; D possibly matches TRBD1 or TRBD2 (6 bases each). The V end was cut by 0 bases, the J end by 1 base, with 14 bases between. The CDR3 has 17 amino acids. Germline V gene sequence: CDR1 LGHNA, CDR2 YSLEER. CDR3 in amino acids: CASSQDLTGAGTDTQYF. In DNA form, the CDR3 reads TGCGCCAGCAGCCAAGATTTGACGGGGGCCGGCACAGATACGCAGTATTTT.

The V gene is TRBV12-3 or TRBV12-4, the J gene TRBJ1-1, with TRBD1 matching over 7 bases. The ends lost 6 bases at V and 4 bases at J; junction bases unmatched: 23. This CDR3 is 19 amino acids long. In nucleotides, the CDR3 is TGTGCCAGCAGCCTTCTAAGACAGGGCCGGCGGCTATCAGGCACTGAAGCTTTCTTT. Protein product: CASSLLRQGRRLSGTEAFF.

V and J are TRBV6-2 or TRBV6-3 and TRBJ2-7; D is ambiguous. This CDR3 is 15 amino acids long. Per germline, CDR1 MNHEY and CDR2 SVGEGT. V dropped 0 bases and J dropped 7 bases, with 16 bases sitting between them. For the CDR3, the DNA is TGTGCCAGCAGTTACTCGAGATCACCAGAAAGGGAGCAGTACTTC. Translation: CASSYSRSPEREQYF.

In DNA form, the CDR3 reads TGTGCCAGCAGCTTAGGAGTTGGGGAGCTCTATGGCTACACCTTC. It codes for CASSLGVGELYGYTF. The gene calls are TRBV7-6 and TRBJ1-2; D not resolved. The CDR3 totals 15 residues. CDR1 and CDR2 from the germline V gene are SGHVS and FNYEAQ. Trimming shortened V by 1 base and J by 4 bases, and 13 bases separated the two germline ends.

This clonotype has a handful of counts. The chain couples TRBV7-3 to TRBJ1-6, with 7 bases lining up with TRBD1. The CDR3 covers 13 residues. Germline-derived CDR1 and CDR2 are SGHTA and FQGTGA. V gave up 4 bases and J gave up 11 bases; unmatched junction bases: 5. CDR3 sequence (DNA): TGTGCCAGCAGCTCGGTACAGGGGACACCCCTCCACTTT. This gives the protein CASSSVQGTPLHF.

This clonotype was observed a handful of times. The chain has TRBV12-3 or TRBV12-4 and TRBJ1-1; D unresolved. V lost 3 bases, J lost 1 base, and 18 bases lay in between. The CDR3 is 17 amino acids. The CDR3 loop reads CASSFVVRKDGNTEAFF. CDR3 bases: TGTGCCAGCAGTTTTGTGGTCCGGAAAGACGGGAACACTGAAGCTTTCTTT.

This clonotype was observed a few times. The chain couples TRBV6-5 to TRBJ2-3, with D possibly matching TRBD2 (6 bases). V dropped 7 bases and J dropped 8 bases, with 22 bases sitting between them. The germline CDR1 and CDR2 sequences are MNHEY and SVGAGI. The CDR3 extends over 15 amino acids. CDR3 nucleotides: TGTGCCAGCACTCCCGTCGGGGACTCCCCCTTTACGCAGTATTTT. Protein sequence: CASTPVGDSPFTQYF.

The rearrangement joins TRBV6-1 to TRBJ2-4; weak D call: TRBD2 (6 bases). This CDR3 has 18 residues. Germline CDR1 MNHNS, CDR2 SASEGT. With 4 bases removed from V and 0 bases from J, the gap between germline ends came to 19 bases. The CDR3 loop is CASSGPSWGVLAKNIQYF. Here the CDR3 DNA reads TGTGCCAGCAGTGGACCCTCGTGGGGGGTTCTAGCCAAAAACATTCAGTACTTC.